This T cell receptor beta chain is from a study of T cell responses to AZD1222 COVID-19 vaccine. Overall study context: It was second doses at about 4 or about 12 weeks that were pooled. Study-level results: Rises in breadth and depth of Spike-specific TCRs came after two AZD1222 doses. Baseline serostatus was positive in only six AZD1222 recipients.

Repertoires were generated with immunoSEQ multiplex PCR, while TCRdb's copy carries only in-frame clones and drops some. The sample lists some 150,000 clones, roughly 91% occurring once. This clone was observed once. Its target is unknown. With 2 bases clipped from V and 7 bases from J, the junction kept 7 bases outside the gene matches. There are 15 residues in the CDR3. Germline V gene lookup returns CDR1 MNHNS and CDR2 SASEGT. The sequences come from peripheral blood, collected on day 0 of AZD1222 vaccination. The chain recombines TRBV6-1 with TRBJ2-1, with 8 positions matching TRBD1. The receptor was isolated from an adult in good health. The CDR3 region has the DNA TGTGCCAGCAGTGAACAGGGGGCCCTTCAAAATGAGCAGTTCTTC. Its translation: CASSEQGALQNEQFF.